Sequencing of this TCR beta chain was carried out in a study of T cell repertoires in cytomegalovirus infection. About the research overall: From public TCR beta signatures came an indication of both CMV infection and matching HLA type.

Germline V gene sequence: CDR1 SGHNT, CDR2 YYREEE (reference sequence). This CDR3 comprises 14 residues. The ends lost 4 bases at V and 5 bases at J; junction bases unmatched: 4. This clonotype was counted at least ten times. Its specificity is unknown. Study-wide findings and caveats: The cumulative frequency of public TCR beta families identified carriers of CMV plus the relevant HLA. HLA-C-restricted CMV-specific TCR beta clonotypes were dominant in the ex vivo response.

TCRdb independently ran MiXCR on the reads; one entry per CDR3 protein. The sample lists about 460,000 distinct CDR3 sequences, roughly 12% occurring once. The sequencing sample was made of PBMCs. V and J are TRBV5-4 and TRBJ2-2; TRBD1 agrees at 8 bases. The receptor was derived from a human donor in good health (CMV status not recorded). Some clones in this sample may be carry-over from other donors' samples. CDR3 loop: CASSQRTGTGELFF. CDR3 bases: TGTGCCAGCAGCCAACGGACAGGGACCGGGGAGCTGTTTTTT.